The text below deals with one T cell receptor (beta chain). Its antigen is unknown. These data originate in a study of long-term antiretroviral therapy in people with HIV. Points from the study as a whole: Spans of CDR3 length were tighter for HIV repertoires than for controls. Blood specimens, gathered between the mid-2000s and the late 2010s, were possibly obtained under older ART regimens.

The CDR3 contains 16 residues. The germline gives CDR1 SGDLS, CDR2 YYNGEE. The V gene end was trimmed by 3 bases and the J gene end by 8 bases; junction bases not matched to a gene: 7. Researchers ran immunoSEQ v3.0 at survey level. TCRdb keeps only in-frame clones here, not all; method: immunoSEQ multiplex PCR. The sample carries more than 20,000 clones, over 80% recorded once. Here the sequenced sample was unsorted PBMCs, taken 1.2 years after starting antiretroviral therapy. This clonotype was sampled from a woman aged 40 to 49 with HIV. The chain is built from TRBV9 and TRBJ2-1; 14 bases line up with TRBD2. CDR3 nucleotide sequence: TGTGCCAGCAGCGGGGGACTAGCGGGAGACTCCGATGAGCAGTTCTTC. Amino acids: CASSGGLAGDSDEQFF.